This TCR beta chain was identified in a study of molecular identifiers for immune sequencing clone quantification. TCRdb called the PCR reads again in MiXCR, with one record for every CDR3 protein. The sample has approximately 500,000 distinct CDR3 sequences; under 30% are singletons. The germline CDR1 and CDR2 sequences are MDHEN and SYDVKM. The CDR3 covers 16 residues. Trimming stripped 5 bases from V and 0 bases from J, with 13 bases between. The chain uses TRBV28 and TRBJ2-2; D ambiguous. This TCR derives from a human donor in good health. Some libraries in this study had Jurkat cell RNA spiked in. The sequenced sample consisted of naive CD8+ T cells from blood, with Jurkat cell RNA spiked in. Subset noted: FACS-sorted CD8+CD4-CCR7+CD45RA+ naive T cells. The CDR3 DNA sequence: TGTGCCAGCAGTCAAGGACGGAATCCGAACACCGGGGAGCTGTTTTTT. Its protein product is CASSQGRNPNTGELFF.